Shown below are 23 T cell receptor beta chains from a single sample sequenced in a study of response to subunit inactivated influenza vaccine. TCRdb fed the RT-PCR reads into MiXCR, producing one record per CDR3 protein. Of just over 300,000 distinct CDR3 sequences listed, 20% to 25% are singletons. The sequencing here drew on PBMCs from blood, taken less than 22 months after vaccination. Receptor source: a man aged 50 to 75 who received an inactivated influenza vaccine.

The CDR3 region is CASSQDRGRGGMNTEAFF. CDR3 DNA: TGCGCCAGCAGCCAAGATCGAGGACGCGGGGGAATGAACACTGAAGCTTTCTTT. V gene TRBV4-1 combines with J gene TRBJ1-1; tentative D call: TRBD1 (5 bases). In germline, CDR1 is MGHRA, CDR2 YSYEKL. V lost 0 bases and J 0 bases, leaving 17 bases between the germline ends. This CDR3 is 18 amino acids long.

This chain uses TRBV5-4 with TRBJ2-2; TRBD1 or TRBD2 may be the D gene (5 bases each). The CDR3 spans 17 residues. With 0 bases removed from V and 2 bases from J, the gap between germline ends came to 14 bases. The germline CDR1 and CDR2 sequences are SGHNT and YYREEE (reference sequence). CDR3 sequence: CASSLVGIGANTGELFF. The CDR3 DNA is TGTGCCAGCAGCTTGGTCGGAATCGGGGCAAACACCGGGGAGCTGTTTTTT.

This clonotype was observed at least ten times. The chain couples TRBV19 to TRBJ1-1; D perhaps matches TRBD1 (5 bases). Trimming took 5 bases from V and 1 from J, leaving 11 bases between them. This CDR3 comprises 14 residues. CDR1 and CDR2 (germline): LNHDA, SQIVND (reference sequence). The CDR3 here is CASSWGTANTEAFF. The CDR3 coding sequence is TGTGCCAGTAGTTGGGGGACGGCGAACACTGAAGCTTTCTTT. Variable domain in full (rest from reference TRBV19 and TRBJ1-1): DGGITQSPKYLFRKEGQNVTLSCEQNLNHDAMYWYRQDPGQGLRLIYYSQIVNDFQKGDIAEGYSVSREKKESFPLTVTSAQKNPTAFYLCASSWGTANTEAFFGQGTRLTVV.

V usage is TRBV3-1 and J usage is TRBJ2-1; 12 positions match TRBD2. CDR3 length: 17 residues. The V gene's germline CDR1 is LGHDT and CDR2 YNNKEL (reference sequence). J lost 3 bases, V lost 0 bases, and 3 bases had no gene match. This CDR3 reads CASSQETSGRIYNEQFF. CDR3 nucleotides: TGTGCCAGCAGCCAAGAGACTAGCGGGAGAATCTACAATGAGCAGTTCTTC.

The CDR3 DNA reads as TGTGCCAGCAGCTCTCAGGGCTCCCAGGGGCCCCAGCATTTT. Protein: CASSSQGSQGPQHF. This sequence joins TRBV6-5 and TRBJ1-5, with D maybe TRBD1 (5 bases). V was clipped by 6 bases and J by 9 bases, with 18 bases between them. Per the germline V gene, CDR1 is MNHEY and CDR2 is SVGAGI. The CDR3 length is 14 residues.

This clonotype occurred a few times. V gene TRBV6-2 or TRBV6-3 combines with J gene TRBJ1-1, with no clear D. The V gene lost 5 bases and the J gene lost 7 bases, with 14 bases spanning the gap. CDR1 and CDR2 from the germline V gene are MNHEY and SVGEGT. CDR3 length equals 13 residues. This CDR3 reads CASSSRRSLEAFF. Written as DNA, the CDR3 is TGTGCCAGCAGTAGCCGCCGCAGCCTTGAAGCTTTCTTT.

Here the CDR3 DNA reads TGTGCCAGCAGCCAAGATAAGGTAGACCAAGAGACCCAGTACTTC. Translated: CASSQDKVDQETQYF. The rearrangement links TRBV4-2 to TRBJ2-5; D remains ambiguous. Deletions cut 0 bases from V and 0 bases from J, with 8 bases between. CDR3 length: 15 amino acids. From germline, CDR1 is LGHNA and CDR2 YNFKEQ.

The chain couples TRBV20-1 to TRBJ2-1, with a tentative D call TRBD2 (6 bases). Germline CDR1 reads DFQATT; CDR2 reads SNEGSKA (reference sequence). There are 16 residues in the CDR3. Trimming removed 0 bases at V and 8 bases at J, with 20 bases between. CDR3: CSARDPRESSGDEQFF. The CDR3 coding sequence is TGCAGTGCTAGAGATCCACGGGAGAGCTCGGGGGATGAGCAGTTCTTC.

This clonotype showed up just a few times. The chain employs TRBV6-6 and TRBJ1-5; D unresolved. With 5 bases removed from V and 0 bases from J, the gap between germline ends came to 5 bases. The CDR3 loop spans 13 amino acids. Germline V gives CDR1 MNHNY, CDR2 SVGAGI (reference sequence). CDR3 loop: CASSKVSNQPQHF. CDR3 coding DNA: TGTGCCAGCAGTAAAGTTAGCAATCAGCCCCAGCATTTT.

A single count supports this clonotype. Here the CDR3 reads CASSRDRVYAGELFF. As DNA, the CDR3 is TGTGCCAGCAGTCGGGACAGGGTTTATGCCGGGGAGCTGTTTTTT. V and J are TRBV28 and TRBJ2-2; 9 nucleotides line up with TRBD1. The CDR3 has 15 residues. Germline V gives CDR1 MDHEN, CDR2 SYDVKM. Trimming at V came to 5 bases and at J to 6 bases, leaving 7 bases not matched to a gene.

The chain combines TRBV6-1 with TRBJ1-5; D is uncertain. The CDR3 has 13 residues. Germline lookup yields CDR1 MNHNS and CDR2 SASEGT. V was cut by 8 bases and J by 3 bases, with 11 bases left in between. The CDR3 DNA sequence: TGTGCCAGCCAGAGTAGTTCCAATCAGCCCCAGCATTTT. Translating gives CASQSSSNQPQHF.

The genes are TRBV20-1 and TRBJ2-3, with 10 bases matching TRBD2. Germline CDR1 DFQATT, CDR2 SNEGSKA (reference sequence). The CDR3 has 14 residues. The V gene end was trimmed by 6 bases and the J gene end by 3 bases; junction bases not matched to a gene: 6. The CDR3 region is CSAPATSGTDTQYF. The CDR3 DNA reads as TGCAGTGCCCCAGCGACTAGCGGGACAGATACGCAGTATTTT.

This clonotype occurred a few times. The J gene is TRBJ1-2, the V gene TRBV20-1; D remains unclear. The CDR3 has 11 residues. Germline CDR1 reads DFQATT; CDR2 reads SNEGSKA (reference sequence). V shed 5 bases and J shed 3 bases, with 7 bases lying between them. The CDR3 DNA reads TGCAGTGCTCCCGTGGACTATGGCTACACCTTC. It yields the protein CSAPVDYGYTF.

This clonotype was counted only a few times. The rearrangement links TRBV4-2 to TRBJ2-1; D gene ambiguous. Trimming removed 3 bases from V and 9 bases from J, with 18 bases in between. This CDR3 comprises 15 residues. Germline V gene lookup returns CDR1 LGHNA and CDR2 YNFKEQ. CDR3 residues: CASSHALLKVAEQFF. DNA of the CDR3: TGTGCCAGCAGCCACGCTTTATTAAAAGTCGCTGAGCAGTTCTTC.

This clonotype was seen at least ten times. The V and J genes are TRBV7-2 and TRBJ2-2, with D maybe TRBD1 (6 bases). The CDR3 sequence is 14 residues long. Trimming took 5 bases from V and 0 from J, leaving 7 bases between them. The germline CDR1 and CDR2 sequences are SGHTA and FQGNSA. As DNA, the CDR3 is TGTGCCAGCAGCCGGACAGCGAACACCGGGGAGCTGTTTTTT. Amino acid sequence: CASSRTANTGELFF.

The CDR3 protein is CAWSVSSTGTSGTLAKNIQYF. DNA of the CDR3: TGTGCCTGGAGTGTTAGCTCCACCGGGACTAGCGGAACCTTAGCCAAAAACATTCAGTACTTC. This sequence joins TRBV30 and TRBJ2-4; 11 bases are a match to TRBD2. J lost 0 bases, V lost 0 bases, and 16 bases had no gene match. Looked up from germline, CDR1 is GTSNPN and CDR2 is SVGIG (reference sequence). CDR3 size: 21 residues.

This clonotype has at least ten counts. V is TRBV12-3 or TRBV12-4 and J is TRBJ1-1; perhaps TRBD1 as D (5 bases). The germline V and J ends were trimmed by 9 bases and 1 base, with 15 bases remaining between them. The CDR3 extends over 14 amino acids. CDR3 in DNA: TGTGCCAGTAGCTGGGGGGGAGCGAACACTGAAGCTTTCTTT. Encoded protein: CASSWGGANTEAFF.

The chain recombines TRBV7-2 with TRBJ1-2; D unresolved. V lost 5 bases, J lost 2 bases, and 15 bases lay in between. This CDR3 spans 15 amino acids. From germline, CDR1 is SGHTA and CDR2 FQGNSA. For the CDR3, the DNA is TGTGCCAGCAGCCTAAGAGGGTCCCAGAACTATGGCTACACCTTC. Its translation is CASSLRGSQNYGYTF.

There are a few counts of this clonotype. CDR3 DNA sequence: TGTGCCAGCAGCGCCCGAACAGGGTACTATGGCTACACCTTC. Its protein is CASSARTGYYGYTF. The chain is built from TRBV5-4 and TRBJ1-2; D is perhaps TRBD1 (6 bases). This CDR3 is 14 amino acids long. CDR1 is SGHNT and CDR2 is YYREEE in the germline V gene (reference sequence). Trimming left V 4 bases short and J 3 bases short, with 13 bases between.

This clonotype turned up a few times. This chain uses TRBV6-2 or TRBV6-3 with TRBJ1-5, with D possibly being TRBD1 (5 bases). The CDR3 is made up of 14 amino acids. V was pared by 6 bases and J by 6 bases, with 15 bases between. Germline lookup yields CDR1 MNHEY and CDR2 SVGEGT. CDR3 coding DNA: TGTGCCAGCAGCGGGACGGCGGAGGGTCAGCCCCAGCATTTT. Its translation: CASSGTAEGQPQHF.

This clonotype occurred many times. The genes are TRBV6-5 and TRBJ1-6; 11 positions match TRBD1. CDR3 length: 16 residues. CDR1 is MNHEY and CDR2 is SVGAGI in the germline V gene. The V gene end was trimmed by 4 bases and the J gene end by 8 bases; junction bases not matched to a gene: 7. The CDR3 DNA is TGTGCCAGCAGTTGGACAGGGGGCTCGGGGCATTCACCCCTCCACTTT. This gives the protein CASSWTGGSGHSPLHF.

This clonotype has a handful of counts. The V gene is TRBV7-9, the J gene TRBJ1-5, with 10 bases aligning to TRBD1. CDR1 and CDR2 (germline): SEHNR, FQNEAQ (reference sequence). The CDR3 length is 16 residues. V lost 2 bases to trimming and J lost 4 bases; unmatched junction nucleotides: 5. Here the CDR3 reads CASSLLGTGDNQPQHF. CDR3 DNA: TGTGCCAGCAGCTTACTTGGGACAGGGGATAATCAGCCCCAGCATTTT.

The J gene is TRBJ2-1, the V gene TRBV24-1; D is uncertain. The germline gives CDR1 KGHDR, CDR2 SFDVKD. Trimming shortened V by 4 bases and J by 4 bases, and 1 base separated the two germline ends. CDR3 length: 11 amino acids. Here the CDR3 reads CATSEYNEQFF. For the CDR3, the DNA is TGTGCCACCAGTGAGTACAATGAGCAGTTCTTC.